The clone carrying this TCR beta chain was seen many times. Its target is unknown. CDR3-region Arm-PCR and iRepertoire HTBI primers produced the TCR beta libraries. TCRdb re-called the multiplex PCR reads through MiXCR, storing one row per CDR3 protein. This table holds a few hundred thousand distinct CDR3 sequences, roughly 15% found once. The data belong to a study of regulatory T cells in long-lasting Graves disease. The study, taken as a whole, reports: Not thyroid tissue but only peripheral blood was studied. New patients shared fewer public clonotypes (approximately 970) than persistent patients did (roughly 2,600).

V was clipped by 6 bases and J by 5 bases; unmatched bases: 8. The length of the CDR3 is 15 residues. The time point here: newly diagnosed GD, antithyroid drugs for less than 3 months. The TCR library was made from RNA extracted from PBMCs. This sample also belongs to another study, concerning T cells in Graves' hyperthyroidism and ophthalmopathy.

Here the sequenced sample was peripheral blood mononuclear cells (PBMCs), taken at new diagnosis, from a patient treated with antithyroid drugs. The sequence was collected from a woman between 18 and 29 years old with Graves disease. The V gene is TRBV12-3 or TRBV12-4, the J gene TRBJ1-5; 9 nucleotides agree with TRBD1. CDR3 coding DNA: TGTGCCAGCAGCCTAACAGGGGGCATGGATCAGCCCCAGCATTTT. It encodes CASSLTGGMDQPQHF.